This T cell receptor (beta chain) stems from a study of T cell responses to AZD1222 COVID-19 vaccine. General observations from the study: Vaccine-associated CD4 TCRs ranged over spike, dominating at 160-218 and 743-854. Reports indicate that nearly half of spike-specific TCRs are directed at unmutated variant regions. Repertoire collection took place solely once the T cell response had peaked. Elevations in Spike-specific TCR breadth and depth followed administration of two AZD1222 doses.

Germline CDR1 reads LGHDT; CDR2 reads YNNKEL (reference sequence). The length of the CDR3 is 14 residues. Trimming took 0 bases from V and 4 from J, leaving 9 bases between them. The table came from immunoSEQ multiplex PCR; TCRdb's copy has only in-frame clones and leaves some out. This table holds about 150,000 clones, about 92% found once. For this clone: Its antigen is not known.

Sequences were derived from peripheral blood, sampled on day 0 of AZD1222 vaccination. The sequence came from an adult in good health. The rearrangement joins TRBV3-1 (or the pseudogene TRBV3-2) to TRBJ1-2, with D perhaps matching TRBD1 (6 bases). This chain's CDR3 is CASSQEGALYGYTF. CDR3 DNA sequence: TGTGCCAGCAGCCAAGAGGGGGCCCTCTATGGCTACACCTTC.